The clone carrying this T cell receptor beta chain has a count of ten or more. The record originates from a study of CD8 T cells in ankylosing spondylitis. MiXCR, run by TCRdb on the 5' RACE reads, gives a single entry per CDR3 protein. Altogether around 23,000 distinct CDR3 sequences are present, about a sixth being singletons, with the ten largest covering over 25%. The CDR3 loop spans 15 amino acids. CDR1 is SGDLS and CDR2 is YYNGEE in the germline V gene. V dropped 2 bases and J dropped 0; count of bases not matched to a gene: 3. V gene TRBV9 combines with J gene TRBJ2-5; TRBD1 matches 8 bases. Sample: blood. The TCR was taken from a male donor with ankylosing spondylitis or in good health (not recorded which). The CDR3 protein is CASSVDRGYQETQYF. The CDR3, as DNA: TGTGCCAGCAGCGTTGACAGGGGATACCAAGAGACCCAGTACTTC.